The rows below give T cell receptor beta chains drawn from one sample of a study of control samples from healthy donors and cancer patients. Here immunoSEQ multiplex PCR was the method, and the copy in TCRdb shows in-frame clones only, minus some. The sample carries about 110,000 clones, around nine tenths recorded once. Sequenced input: PBMCs. The receptors here all came from a woman aged 55-75 years with lung cancer. The CDR3 runs from the conserved cysteine through the conserved F or W. A D gene is named only where the DNA matches it firmly. The listing skips clone size in some rows; elsewhere it reads once, few, many or a size class.

d_call	clone_size	v_call	j_call	cdr3_aa	cdr3_nt
.	.	TRBV7-8	TRBJ2-1	CASSLAGAGDAHNEQFF	TGTGCCAGCAGCTTAGCTGGGGCAGGGGATGCCCACAATGAGCAGTTCTTC
TRBD1	few	TRBV6-5	TRBJ2-2	CASGKDRVGTGELFF	TGTGCCAGCGGAAAAGACAGGGTAGGCACCGGGGAGCTGTTTTTT
TRBD2	few	TRBV28	TRBJ2-7	CASSLSGIEQYF	TGTGCCAGCAGTTTGAGCGGGATCGAGCAGTACTTC
.	.	TRBV6-5	TRBJ1-6	CASSYYGPGIRSLHF	TGTGCCAGCAGTTACTACGGACCGGGTATACGGTCCCTCCACTTT
TRBD1	.	TRBV11-2	TRBJ1-1	CASSPGTVNTEAFF	TGTGCCAGCAGCCCCGGGACAGTGAACACTGAAGCTTTCTTT
.	.	TRBV7-9	TRBJ2-7	CASSPDRAYEQYF	TGTGCCAGCAGCCCGGACCGAGCCTACGAGCAGTACTTC
.	.	TRBV4-1	TRBJ1-2	CASSQGQNYGYTF	TGCGCCAGCAGCCAAGGACAGAACTATGGCTACACCTTC
.	.	TRBV19	TRBJ1-5	CASSMGTSYGNQPQHF	TGTGCCAGTAGTATGGGGACCTCCTATGGCAATCAGCCCCAGCATTTT
.	.	TRBV5-6	TRBJ2-1	CASSLLADLGSDEQFF	TGTGCCAGCAGCTTGTTGGCCGACCTAGGGTCCGATGAGCAGTTCTTC
TRBD2	.	TRBV3-1/TRBV3-2	TRBJ2-1	CASSQPSGSFDEQFF	TGTGCCAGCAGCCAACCTAGCGGGAGTTTCGATGAGCAGTTCTTC